Reported below is one T cell receptor (beta chain). The data stem from a study of shared clonotypes between healthy human individuals. Generated by immunoSEQ multiplex PCR, the TCRdb table keeps only in-frame clones and is missing some. This table holds over 700,000 clones, 55% to 80% found once. This TCR came from a woman in her 30s in good health. The specimen sequenced was memory CD4+ T cells sorted from blood. Noted subset: CD45RA-negative fraction.

The CDR3 DNA is TGTGCCAGCAGCTTCCGGAGAACCGGGGAGCTGTTTTTT. Its protein is CASSFRRTGELFF. The chain carries TRBV7-2 and TRBJ2-2; the D is unclear. The germline V gene has CDR1 SGHTA and CDR2 FQGNSA. The germline V and J ends were trimmed by 3 bases and 5 bases, with 7 bases remaining between them. There are 13 residues in the CDR3.